This entry is about one T cell receptor beta chain. Its antigen is currently unknown. This CDR3 spans 15 amino acids. Germline assignment: CDR1 SGHRS and CDR2 YFSETQ. Germline trimming cut 0 bases from V and 9 bases from J; bases unmatched to any gene: 5. The record originates from a study of regulatory T cells in long-lasting Graves disease. Across the study: Treatment with antithyroid drugs for over 5 years, together with positive TSH receptor antibodies, meant persistent Graves' disease. Study-wide results and limits: TRBV28, TRBJ1-2 and TRBJ2-5 emerged as the favored segments in persistent disease.

Regarding time point: persistent/refractory GD, antithyroid drugs over 5 years with positive TRAb. Construction of the TCR library relied on RNA isolated from PBMCs. iRepertoire HTBI primers and Arm-PCR of CDR3 regions built TCR beta libraries. TCRdb redid the calling of the multiplex PCR reads with MiXCR, one entry per CDR3 protein. The sample lists a few hundred thousand distinct CDR3 sequences, roughly 25% occurring once. Sample: peripheral blood mononuclear cells (PBMCs), taken when the disease was refractory, from a patient treated with antithyroid drugs. This clonotype was sampled from a woman aged 40 to 49 with Graves disease. V gene TRBV5-1 combines with J gene TRBJ1-6; the match to TRBD1 covers 8 bases. The CDR3 protein is CASSLVARGLSPLHF. The DNA of the CDR3 is TGCGCCAGCAGCTTGGTGGCCAGGGGGCTTTCACCCCTCCACTTT. The full variable domain, its missing parts supplied by reference TRBV5-1 and TRBJ1-6, is KAGVTQTPRYLIKTRGQQVTLSCSPISGHRSVSWYQQTPGQGLQFLFEYFSETQRNKGNFPGRFSGRQFSNSRSEMNVSTLELGDSALYLCASSLVARGLSPLHFGNGTRLTVT.